These 30 T cell receptor beta chains originate from one sample sequenced in a study of blood T cell repertoires in COVID-19. Sequencing was performed with immunoSEQ multiplex PCR; in TCRdb, only in-frame clones are kept and a portion is missing. This sample carries about 410,000 clones, around 91% of them seen once, and the ten largest clones take 1.5% to 1.8%. Material for sequencing was peripheral blood. Receptors originate from a woman aged 40 to 50 with COVID-19, enrolled during active disease.

This chain joins TRBV5-1 and TRBJ1-1; no definite D call. The length of the CDR3 is 14 residues. Germline V lookup: CDR1 SGHRS, CDR2 YFSETQ. The V end was cut by 2 bases, the J end by 1 base, with 9 bases between. The CDR3 DNA sequence: TGCGCCAGCAGCTTTAGCCACCCGAACACTGAAGCTTTCTTT. Its protein is CASSFSHPNTEAFF.

The CDR3 DNA reads TGCGCCAGCAGCCGTGGACAGGGTAGCGAAAAACTGTTTTTT. The encoded protein is CASSRGQGSEKLFF. J is TRBJ1-4 and V is TRBV4-3; 8 nucleotides agree with TRBD1. Per germline, CDR1 LGHNA and CDR2 YSLEER. The CDR3 sequence is 14 residues long. Trimming took 4 bases from V and 8 from J; bases not matched to a gene: 6.

CDR3 nucleotide sequence: TGTGCCAGCAGTGTAAGCACAGGGAGACTGTCATACACCATATATTTT. It yields the protein CASSVSTGRLSYTIYF. The chain employs TRBV28 and TRBJ1-3, with a weak D call TRBD1 (6 bases). The CDR3 totals 16 residues. Trimming pared 5 bases from V and 8 bases from J, leaving 22 bases between. The germline V gene encodes CDR1 MDHEN and CDR2 SYDVKM.

The rearrangement joins TRBV2 to TRBJ2-7, with TRBD1 matching 8 bases. The germline CDR1 and CDR2 sequences are SNHLY and FYNNEI. J was trimmed by 0 bases and V by 5 bases; bases with no gene match: 3. This CDR3 is 14 amino acids long. The CDR3 DNA sequence: TGTGCCAGCAGTCTGGACAGGGCCTCCTACGAGCAGTACTTC. Protein product: CASSLDRASYEQYF.

The V call is TRBV6-6, the J call TRBJ1-1; D gene ambiguous. V was clipped by 2 bases and J by 8 bases, with 9 bases between them. Germline V gene sequence: CDR1 MNHNY, CDR2 SVGAGI (reference sequence). This CDR3 has 12 residues. The CDR3 DNA follows: TGTGCCAGCAGTTACACTTCTAGGGAAGCTTTCTTT. Translation gives CASSYTSREAFF.

V is TRBV30 and J is TRBJ1-2; possible D gene TRBD1, 6 bases. The CDR3 totals 13 residues. Trimming pared 2 bases from V and 7 bases from J, leaving 14 bases between. Germline CDR1 GTSNPN, CDR2 SVGIG (reference sequence). DNA for the CDR3: TGTGCCTGGAGTTTACAGGGAATAGGTGGCTACACCTTC. Translating gives CAWSLQGIGGYTF.

The CDR3 DNA reads TGCAGCGTTTGGGGGGGAGGTAGCAATCAGCCCCAGCATTTT. Translation: CSVWGGGSNQPQHF. The genes are TRBV29-1 and TRBJ1-5, with D maybe TRBD1 (5 bases). This CDR3 is 14 amino acids long. Germline CDR1 reads SQVTM; CDR2 reads ANQGSEA. V was cut by 5 bases and J by 0 bases, with 11 bases left in between.

This chain connects TRBV5-4 to TRBJ2-7; D unresolved. The CDR3 runs 11 residues. Deletions cut 5 bases from V and 6 bases from J, with 9 bases between. Germline CDR1 is SGHNT and CDR2 is YYREEE (reference sequence). The CDR3 sequence is CASSSSGEQYF. The DNA of the CDR3 is TGTGCCAGCAGTTCGAGTGGCGAGCAGTACTTC.

This chain uses TRBV2 with TRBJ1-4; D uncertain. The CDR3 is made up of 14 amino acids. V lost 7 bases and J 0 bases, leaving 9 bases between the germline ends. Germline CDR1 reads SNHLY; CDR2 reads FYNNEI. The CDR3 loop is CASKWGATNEKLFF. The CDR3 region has the DNA TGTGCCAGCAAGTGGGGAGCAACTAATGAAAAACTGTTTTTT.

This chain links TRBV5-1 with TRBJ1-2, with 9 positions matching TRBD1. Trimming at V came to 1 base and at J to 6 bases, leaving 4 bases not matched to a gene. CDR1 is SGHRS, CDR2 YFSETQ, per germline. CDR3 size: 14 residues. DNA for the CDR3: TGCGCCAGCAGCTTGATGGACAGGGGCAATGGCTACACCTTC. The encoded protein is CASSLMDRGNGYTF.

A few counts support this clone. Other DNA variants within this sample encode the same CDR3. The chain combines TRBV5-1 with TRBJ1-1; D is possibly TRBD1 (5 bases). The V gene's germline CDR1 is SGHRS and CDR2 YFSETQ. Trimming pared 0 bases from V and 6 bases from J, leaving 9 bases between. CDR3 size: 13 residues. CDR3 in DNA: TGCGCCAGCAGCTTGGCCCCGGGGGCTGAAGCTTTCTTT. This encodes CASSLAPGAEAFF.

The rearrangement links TRBV27 to TRBJ1-1, with D maybe TRBD1 (5 bases). Germline loops: CDR1 MNHEY, CDR2 SMNVEV (reference sequence). This CDR3 is 13 amino acids long. The V end lost 6 bases, the J end lost 2 bases, and 10 bases lay between the germline ends. The CDR3 reads CASSRQLNTEAFF. CDR3 nucleotide sequence: TGTGCCAGCAGCAGACAGCTAAACACTGAAGCTTTCTTT.

The rearrangement uses TRBV3-1 (or the pseudogene TRBV3-2) and TRBJ1-5; 8 positions match TRBD1. This CDR3 has 15 residues. After removal of 3 bases from V and 7 bases from J, the junction contained 8 bases not matched to a gene. The germline CDR1 and CDR2 sequences are LGHDT and YNNKEL (reference sequence). As DNA, the CDR3 is TGTGCCAGCAGCCAGGCAGGGGGCACTCGGCAGCCCCAGCATTTT. Its translation: CASSQAGGTRQPQHF.

The rearrangement joins TRBV7-2 to TRBJ1-4; 10 positions match TRBD1. The CDR3 has 16 amino acids. Germline CDR1 is SGHTA and CDR2 is FQGNSA. J gave up 8 bases and V 0 bases, and 6 bases lay outside the gene matches. The CDR3 loop is CASSLAYRDRGEKLFF. For the CDR3, the DNA is TGTGCCAGCAGCTTAGCGTACCGGGACAGGGGAGAAAAACTGTTTTTT.

J is TRBJ2-3 and V is TRBV9, with D maybe TRBD2 (6 bases). V dropped 0 bases and J dropped 0 bases, with 11 bases sitting between them. The CDR3 extends over 16 amino acids. The germline V gene has CDR1 SGDLS and CDR2 YYNGEE. The CDR3 coding sequence is TGTGCCAGCAGCGTAGAGGCGGGATTGAGCACAGATACGCAGTATTTT. Translating gives CASSVEAGLSTDTQYF.

The chain couples TRBV19 to TRBJ1-4; TRBD1 matches 7 bases. The germline CDR1 and CDR2 sequences are LNHDA and SQIVND (reference sequence). With V trimmed by 2 bases and J by 0 bases, 3 bases remained unmatched. The CDR3 spans 16 residues. The CDR3 protein is CASSIRQGATNEKLFF. The CDR3 DNA follows: TGTGCCAGTAGTATACGGCAGGGGGCAACTAATGAAAAACTGTTTTTT.

V gene TRBV2 combines with J gene TRBJ2-6; 7 bases are shared with TRBD1. Germline V gives CDR1 SNHLY, CDR2 FYNNEI. V shed 10 bases, J shed 0 bases, and the junction held 12 bases outside the gene matches. The CDR3 totals 17 residues. The CDR3 region is CATTRQGLSSGANVLTF. For the CDR3, the DNA is TGTGCCACCACTAGACAGGGTTTAAGCTCTGGGGCCAACGTCCTGACTTTC.

The gene calls are TRBV6-6 and TRBJ1-1; D unresolved. CDR3 length: 14 amino acids. CDR1 and CDR2 from the germline V gene are MNHNY and SVGAGI (reference sequence). V was cut by 0 bases and J by 6 bases, with 11 bases left in between. The CDR3 DNA reads as TGTGCCAGCAGTTACTCCCCAGGCCACTCTGAAGCTTTCTTT. This codes for CASSYSPGHSEAFF.

This chain connects TRBV6-5 to TRBJ1-1; D not certain. CDR1 and CDR2 from the germline V gene are MNHEY and SVGAGI. Between the trimmed V and J ends, which lost 8 bases and 1 base, there was a span of 8 bases. CDR3 size: 12 residues. The CDR3 spells CASWPGNTEAFF. CDR3 nucleotide sequence: TGTGCCAGCTGGCCAGGGAACACTGAAGCTTTCTTT.

CDR3 protein: CASRSGGSGNTEAFF. CDR3 nucleotides: TGTGCCAGCAGGAGTGGGGGGAGCGGGAACACTGAAGCTTTCTTT. The chain couples TRBV7-9 to TRBJ1-1; tentatively, D is TRBD1 (5 bases). V was cut by 6 bases and J by 1 base, with 15 bases left in between. This CDR3 comprises 15 residues. The germline gives CDR1 SEHNR, CDR2 FQNEAQ (reference sequence).

The V and J genes are TRBV3-1 (or the pseudogene TRBV3-2) and TRBJ2-7, with 9 bases fitting TRBD2. V shed 1 base and J 3 bases; nucleotides not matched to a gene: 7. The CDR3 is made up of 16 amino acids. Germline loops: CDR1 LGHDT, CDR2 YNNKEL (reference sequence). The CDR3 nucleotides are TGTGCCAGCAGCCAAGTTCCCCTAGCGGGAATCTACGAGCAGTACTTC. Translated: CASSQVPLAGIYEQYF.

The chain combines TRBV27 with TRBJ1-2; D unclear. Germline V gene lookup returns CDR1 MNHEY and CDR2 SMNVEV (reference sequence). The CDR3 covers 13 residues. V gave up 2 bases and J gave up 2 bases, with 6 bases separating them. CDR3 loop: CASSLERNYGYTF. DNA of the CDR3: TGTGCCAGCAGTTTAGAGAGGAACTATGGCTACACCTTC.

The J gene is TRBJ2-7, the V gene TRBV7-3, with D possibly being TRBD1 (5 bases). The CDR3 runs 13 residues. V gave up 4 bases and J gave up 12 bases, with 19 bases separating them. In germline, CDR1 is SGHTA, CDR2 FQGTGA. The CDR3 DNA follows: TGTGCCAGCAGCTCAACCTTATTGAGCAGGGCGTACTTC. Translated: CASSSTLLSRAYF.

The chain is built from TRBV5-1 and TRBJ2-3; TRBD1 agrees at 7 bases. The junction had 4 bases not matched to a gene; V was cut back by 5 bases and J by 4 bases. Germline CDR1 SGHRS, CDR2 YFSETQ. CDR3 size: 13 residues. CDR3 DNA: TGCGCCAGCAGTAGGGGGCAGGCAGATACGCAGTATTTT. Its protein is CASSRGQADTQYF.

V is TRBV12-5 and J is TRBJ2-2; TRBD2 aligns across 7 bases. The V segment lost 3 bases and the J segment 1 base; nucleotides outside the gene matches: 5. Germline CDR1 LGHNT, CDR2 FRNRAP. The CDR3 spans 16 residues. The CDR3, as DNA: TGTGCTAGTGGTTTAGGTACTAGCGAGAACACCGGGGAGCTGTTTTTT. This encodes CASGLGTSENTGELFF.

CDR3 DNA: TGTGCCAGCATCCCCGGGGGAAGCACAGATACGCAGTATTTT. Residues: CASIPGGSTDTQYF. This chain links TRBV28 with TRBJ2-3; perhaps TRBD2 as D (6 bases). Trimming took 7 bases from V and 0 from J, leaving 11 bases between them. The CDR3 covers 14 residues. CDR1 MDHEN and CDR2 SYDVKM come from the germline V gene.

V and J are TRBV4-3 and TRBJ1-2; 8 bases line up with TRBD1. The CDR3 is 13 amino acids. CDR1 LGHNA and CDR2 YSLEER come from the germline V gene. The CDR3 sequence: CASARTGTYGYTF. The CDR3 DNA reads TGCGCTTCCGCGCGGACAGGGACCTATGGCTACACCTTC.

The rearrangement links TRBV28 to TRBJ1-5; the match to TRBD1 covers 10 bases. The V segment lost 6 bases and the J segment 7 bases; nucleotides outside the gene matches: 3. CDR1 is MDHEN, CDR2 SYDVKM, per germline. There are 13 residues in the CDR3. CDR3 DNA: TGTGCCAGCAGGGGGACAGGGGCCCAGCCCCAGCATTTT. Translated: CASRGTGAQPQHF.

The rearrangement links TRBV13 to TRBJ2-2; 7 bases agree with TRBD2. V lost 5 bases, J lost 9 bases, and 6 bases stayed unmatched. Germline CDR1 PRHDT, CDR2 FYEKMQ (reference sequence). The CDR3 consists of 13 residues. CDR3 amino acids: CASSPPGGRELFF. Here the CDR3 DNA reads TGTGCCAGCAGCCCACCGGGAGGCAGGGAGCTGTTTTTT.

This clone was detected once. The V gene is TRBV3-1 (or the pseudogene TRBV3-2), the J gene TRBJ2-3; 7 positions match TRBD1. The CDR3 is 12 amino acids. Germline V gene data show CDR1 as LGHDT and CDR2 as YNNKEL (reference sequence). J lost 3 bases, V lost 10 bases, and 4 bases had no gene match. The CDR3 bases are TGTGCCACCGGACAGGTAACAGATACGCAGTATTTT. It yields the protein CATGQVTDTQYF.